What follows are 15 T cell receptor beta chains derived from one specimen sequenced in a study of cytomegalovirus exposure and HLA in healthy donors. Produced via immunoSEQ multiplex PCR; TCRdb's table is partial and in-frame only. Found here are 200,000 to 250,000 clones, roughly 83% of them singletons; the top ten hold over 12%. The specimen sequenced was PBMCs. The receptors derive from a woman aged 30 to 39 in good health and CMV-seropositive.

The J gene is TRBJ2-3, the V gene TRBV18; TRBD1 is a possible D gene (5 bases). Trimming took off 2 bases at V and 6 bases at J, with 9 bases between the two ends. Germline assignment: CDR1 KGHSH and CDR2 LQKENI. The CDR3 has 13 amino acids. The CDR3 DNA follows: TGTGCCAGCTCACCAGGGGCGATTGATACGCAGTATTTT. Translation: CASSPGAIDTQYF.

The sample holds one count of this clone. The CDR3 sequence: CAWSVGTPGTGELFF. CDR3 sequence (DNA): TGTGCCTGGAGCGTTGGGACACCTGGCACCGGGGAGCTGTTTTTT. The V call is TRBV30, the J call TRBJ2-2, with D tentatively TRBD1 (6 bases). This CDR3 region has 15 residues. The germline gives CDR1 GTSNPN, CDR2 SVGIG (reference sequence). V lost 3 bases to trimming and J lost 4 bases, with 15 bases between them. The full variable domain, with the rest looked up from reference TRBV30 and TRBJ2-2, is SQTIHQWPATLVQPVGSPLSLECTVEGTSNPNLYWYRQAAGRGLQLLFYSVGIGQISSEVPQNLSASRPQDRQFILSSKKLLLSDSGFYLCAWSVGTPGTGELFFGEGSRLTVL.

This chain links TRBV29-1 with TRBJ1-1; possibly TRBD1 for D (5 bases). The germline V gene encodes CDR1 SQVTM and CDR2 ANQGSEA. Between the trimmed V and J ends, which lost 5 bases and 4 bases, there was a span of 17 bases. The CDR3 totals 14 residues. Here the CDR3 DNA reads TGCAGCGTTACCTCGGGACTAATTGGCACTGAAGCTTTCTTT. Its protein is CSVTSGLIGTEAFF.

V is TRBV9 and J is TRBJ1-4, with a tentative D call TRBD1 (5 bases). Germline CDR1 reads SGDLS; CDR2 reads YYNGEE. Trimming left V 3 bases short and J 5 bases short, with 14 bases between. This CDR3 is built from 15 residues. The CDR3 nucleotides are TGTGCCAGCAGCGGGTGGGGGACGAGGAATGAAAAACTGTTTTTT. Translating gives CASSGWGTRNEKLFF.

The CDR3 reads CASSKGVGDGYTF. The CDR3 bases are TGCGCCAGCTCCAAGGGGGTAGGCGATGGCTACACCTTC. This rearrangement joins TRBV5-1 to TRBJ1-2, with a possible D match to TRBD1 (6 bases). The V and J ends lost 7 bases and 6 bases respectively, with 16 bases between them. The CDR3 totals 13 residues. CDR1 SGHRS and CDR2 YFSETQ come from the germline V gene.

V gene TRBV11-3 combines with J gene TRBJ2-5; D gene unclear. The CDR3 loop spans 13 amino acids. Germline V CDR1 and CDR2: SGHNT, YENEEA. Trimming cost V 0 bases and J 6 bases, with 8 bases left between them. This CDR3 is CASSLESGKTQYF. Here the CDR3 DNA reads TGTGCCAGCAGCTTAGAAAGTGGAAAGACCCAGTACTTC.

J is TRBJ1-2 and V is TRBV27, with TRBD1 matching over 8 bases. Germline loops: CDR1 MNHEY, CDR2 SMNVEV (reference sequence). Unmatched junction bases numbered 13, after V lost 3 bases and J lost 4 bases. This CDR3 spans 17 amino acids. CDR3 DNA sequence: TGTGCCAGCAGTTTGGGGGCCCGACAGGGGTCCGGCTATGGCTACACCTTC. It yields the protein CASSLGARQGSGYGYTF.

V usage is TRBV30 and J usage is TRBJ1-1, with D possibly TRBD1 on 6 matching bases. V shed 2 bases and J shed 5 bases, with 12 bases lying between them. Germline V gene lookup returns CDR1 GTSNPN and CDR2 SVGIG (reference sequence). The CDR3 spans 13 residues. Here the CDR3 DNA reads TGTGCCTGGAGTTCCAGGGGTTGGACTGAAGCTTTCTTT. Translating it yields CAWSSRGWTEAFF.

V usage is TRBV5-1 and J usage is TRBJ2-1, with 10 bases matching TRBD2. V trimming: 1 base; J trimming: 9 bases; junction bases outside the gene matches: 4. In germline, CDR1 is SGHRS, CDR2 YFSETQ. The CDR3 has 14 residues. The CDR3 nucleotides read TGCGCCAGCAGCTTGACTCTAGCGGGAGCTGAGCAGTTCTTC. This gives the protein CASSLTLAGAEQFF.

This sequence joins TRBV5-1 and TRBJ1-1; 8 positions match TRBD1. This CDR3 has 14 amino acids. Trimming at V came to 3 bases and at J to 3 bases, leaving 4 bases not matched to a gene. In germline, CDR1 is SGHRS, CDR2 YFSETQ. CDR3 loop: CASSWGTGYTEAFF. The CDR3 nucleotides read TGCGCCAGCAGCTGGGGGACAGGCTACACTGAAGCTTTCTTT.

The chain uses TRBV7-6 and TRBJ1-1; TRBD1 matches at 7 bases. Trimming cost V 1 base and J 8 bases; bases outside gene matches: 1. This CDR3 contains 12 residues. Germline V gene sequence: CDR1 SGHVS, CDR2 FNYEAQ. The CDR3 DNA sequence: TGTGCCAGCAGCTTAGTACAGGGGGAAGCTTTCTTT. Translation gives CASSLVQGEAFF.

The J gene is TRBJ1-3, the V gene TRBV5-1; 8 nucleotides match TRBD1. The CDR3 has 15 amino acids. Germline loops: CDR1 SGHRS, CDR2 YFSETQ. V shed 5 bases, J shed 4 bases, and the junction held 8 bases outside the gene matches. The CDR3 region has the DNA TGCGCCAGCAGGCGAGACAGGGGCTCGGGAAACACCATATATTTT. As protein: CASRRDRGSGNTIYF.

This chain links TRBV30 with TRBJ2-5; D is unresolved. Trimming pared 2 bases from V and 5 bases from J, leaving 9 bases between. Germline CDR1 reads GTSNPN; CDR2 reads SVGIG (reference sequence). The CDR3 has 12 amino acids. The CDR3 DNA sequence: TGTGCCTGGAGTCAGGAAGGGGAGACCCAGTACTTC. Translating it yields CAWSQEGETQYF.

CDR3 loop: CASSQIVSPGQGGGNEQFF. The CDR3 region has the DNA TGCGCCAGCAGCCAAATAGTATCACCGGGACAGGGGGGCGGCAATGAGCAGTTCTTC. The chain joins TRBV4-1 to TRBJ2-1, with 11 bases lining up with TRBD1. The ends lost 2 bases at V and 6 bases at J; junction bases unmatched: 15. The CDR3 is 19 amino acids. CDR1 and CDR2 (germline): MGHRA, YSYEKL.

V and J are TRBV28 and TRBJ2-5, with 11 bases lining up with TRBD1. Germline CDR1 reads MDHEN; CDR2 reads SYDVKM. The CDR3 length is 17 residues. J gave up 4 bases and V 3 bases, and 10 bases lay outside the gene matches. CDR3 amino acids: CASSLSRTGGHGETQYF. CDR3 DNA sequence: TGTGCCAGCAGTTTGTCGCGGACAGGGGGCCACGGAGAGACCCAGTACTTC.